This T cell receptor (beta chain) was captured in a study of CD8 T cells in ankylosing spondylitis. This clonotype was found a few times. Its antigen is still unknown. The TCR beta libraries were generated through quantitative 5'-RACE incorporating molecular barcodes. MiXCR was run by TCRdb on the 5' RACE reads, yielding one entry per CDR3 protein. This sample has 670,000 or so distinct CDR3 sequences, with around 20% found just once. Per germline, CDR1 DFQATT and CDR2 SNEGSKA (reference sequence). The CDR3 consists of 13 residues. V was clipped by 3 bases and J by 2 bases, with 8 bases between them. Study results and limitations: Disease-associated clonotypes exhibited CD8+ identity and were relatively infrequent in peripheral blood. Researchers reportedly found disease-linked clones significantly enriched in matched ankylosing spondylitis synovial fluid. Previously reported in reactive arthritis synovial fluid and blood were some of the motif variants. Seven to nine highly homologous variants made up a TCR beta motif that seemed to typify ankylosing spondylitis blood.

This sequence joins TRBV20-1 and TRBJ2-1, with TRBD1 as a possible D gene (6 bases). Sequencing was done on a sample of blood, either unsorted or a sorted T cell fraction (not recorded which). This sequence was found in a male donor with ankylosing spondylitis. The CDR3 loop reads CSARGAPYNEQFF. The CDR3 DNA is TGCAGTGCTAGGGGGGCCCCCTACAATGAGCAGTTCTTC.